This T cell receptor (beta chain) is drawn from a study of cytomegalovirus exposure and HLA in healthy donors. Study context: Of 300 to 500 genotyped donors, approximately 80% clustered with self-reported Caucasian donors.

Study results and limitations: A later analysis found that most CMV-associated TCR beta chains appeared HLA-restricted.

Notes on this clone: No antigen is known for it.

The PCR was carried out with 60 Vbeta primers and 13 Jbeta primers. Repertoires were generated with immunoSEQ multiplex PCR, while TCRdb's copy carries only in-frame clones and drops some. The data contain approximately 65,000 clones, roughly two thirds of them singletons. The sequencing sample was made of PBMCs. This TCR derives from a man aged 40-55 years in good health and CMV-seropositive.

CDR3: CASSFSRHRVDGYTF. The CDR3 bases are TGTGCCAGCAGCTTTTCCCGTCACAGGGTTGATGGCTACACCTTC. The rearrangement links TRBV5-8 to TRBJ1-2, with D tentatively TRBD1 (6 bases). Germline CDR1 is SGHTS and CDR2 is YDEGEE. Trimming shortened V by 2 bases and J by 6 bases, and 17 bases separated the two germline ends. The CDR3 runs 15 residues.